Presented here are 22 T cell receptor beta chains from one specimen sequenced in a study of circulating and synovial CD4+ cells in juvenile arthritis. Repertoires were generated with immunoSEQ multiplex PCR, while TCRdb's copy carries only in-frame clones and drops some. The data contain fewer than 40,000 clones, just under 97% of them singletons. The source material was CD4+ T cells from blood. Receptors were obtained from a human donor with juvenile idiopathic arthritis.

The V and J genes are TRBV5-1 and TRBJ1-2, with 8 bases matching TRBD1. V lost 3 bases, J lost 3 bases, and 4 bases stayed unmatched. Germline V CDR1 and CDR2: SGHRS, YFSETQ. The CDR3 is made up of 14 amino acids. DNA of the CDR3: TGCGCCAGCAGCTCCGGGACAGGAGACTATGGCTACACCTTC. Its protein is CASSSGTGDYGYTF.

The chain links TRBV30 to TRBJ1-2; D possibly corresponds to TRBD1 (5 bases). Trimming pared 0 bases from V and 7 bases from J, leaving 21 bases between. CDR1 and CDR2 from the germline V gene are GTSNPN and SVGIG (reference sequence). The CDR3 totals 16 residues. The CDR3 coding sequence is TGTGCCTGGAGTGTACGTTTAGGGGTGGCGGATGGTGGCTACACCTTC. Protein product: CAWSVRLGVADGGYTF.

This clone occurred once. The rearrangement joins TRBV9 to TRBJ1-3, with D unclear. CDR1 SGDLS and CDR2 YYNGEE come from the germline V gene. Trimming shortened V by 0 bases and J by 4 bases, and 17 bases separated the two germline ends. This CDR3 region has 17 residues. The CDR3 loop is CASSVEGPRRAGNTIYF. In DNA form, the CDR3 reads TGTGCCAGCAGCGTAGAAGGACCGCGGCGGGCGGGAAACACCATATATTTT.

This clone was recorded only once. The chain links TRBV16 to TRBJ2-1, with 7 nucleotides matching TRBD2. The CDR3 length is 12 residues. Germline assignment: CDR1 KGHSY and CDR2 FQNENV. Trimming at V came to 4 bases and at J to 7 bases, leaving 1 base not matched to a gene. CDR3 loop: CASSLGGNEQFF. The DNA for the CDR3 is TGTGCCAGCAGCCTGGGGGGGAATGAGCAGTTCTTC.

V usage is TRBV11-1 and J usage is TRBJ1-1, with TRBD1 identical over 7 bases. Germline-derived CDR1 and CDR2 are SGHAT and FQDESV (reference sequence). The V gene end was trimmed by 3 bases and the J gene end by 1 base; junction bases not matched to a gene: 2. The length of the CDR3 is 14 residues. This CDR3 is CASSFGTANTEAFF. In DNA, the CDR3 is TGTGCCAGCAGCTTTGGGACAGCGAACACTGAAGCTTTCTTT.

The chain joins TRBV7-3 to TRBJ2-3; D perhaps matches TRBD1 (6 bases). CDR3 length equals 13 residues. The ends were cut back, 5 bases at V and 6 bases at J, with 12 bases in the middle. The germline V gene encodes CDR1 SGHTA and CDR2 FQGTGA. The CDR3 sequence is CASSLSQGDTQYF. CDR3 DNA sequence: TGTGCCAGCAGCCTATCCCAGGGGGATACGCAGTATTTT.

This chain joins TRBV13 and TRBJ1-1, with a tentative D call TRBD1 (5 bases). V was clipped by 5 bases and J by 0 bases, with 13 bases between them. The CDR3 consists of 15 residues. Germline V lookup: CDR1 PRHDT, CDR2 FYEKMQ (reference sequence). Written as DNA, the CDR3 is TGTGCCAGCAGCCTCCCGGGGGGGATGAACACTGAAGCTTTCTTT. This encodes CASSLPGGMNTEAFF.

This chain joins TRBV5-6 and TRBJ1-2; 7 bases match TRBD1. Germline CDR1 reads SGHDT; CDR2 reads YYEEEE. The CDR3 totals 17 residues. V trimming: 4 bases; J trimming: 5 bases; junction bases outside the gene matches: 17. The CDR3 sequence: CASSLTGWRIKRYGYTF. In DNA form, the CDR3 reads TGTGCCAGCAGCCTGACAGGGTGGAGGATTAAGCGTTATGGCTACACCTTC.

The V gene is TRBV5-4, the J gene TRBJ2-3; 10 nucleotides line up with TRBD2. The CDR3 is made up of 16 amino acids. The junction had 11 bases not matched to a gene; V was cut back by 3 bases and J by 7 bases. Germline assignment: CDR1 SGHNT and CDR2 YYREEE (reference sequence). For the CDR3, the DNA is TGTGCCAGCAGCTCGAACCTAGCGGGAGAACGAAATACGCAGTATTTT. Translating gives CASSSNLAGERNTQYF. Complete variable domain (other parts from reference TRBV5-4 and TRBJ2-3): ETGVTQSPTHLIKTRGQQVTLRCSSQSGHNTVSWYQQALGQGPQFIFQYYREEENGRGNFPPRFSGLQFPNYSSELNVNALELDDSALYLCASSSNLAGERNTQYFGPGTRLTVL.

The rearrangement links TRBV30 to TRBJ1-5; tentatively, D is TRBD1 (6 bases). The CDR3 loop spans 13 amino acids. CDR1 is GTSNPN, CDR2 SVGIG, per germline (reference sequence). Trimming cost V 2 bases and J 4 bases, with 9 bases left between them. The chain's CDR3 is CAWSSDRNQPQHF. DNA for the CDR3: TGTGCCTGGAGTTCGGACAGAAATCAGCCCCAGCATTTT.

CDR3 sequence: CASSIARSASQPQHF. In nucleotides, the CDR3 is TGTGCCAGTAGTATTGCCCGGTCCGCCTCCCAGCCCCAGCATTTT. This chain connects TRBV19 to TRBJ1-5; D call uncertain. The CDR3 runs to 15 residues. In germline, CDR1 is LNHDA, CDR2 SQIVND (reference sequence). V was shortened by 3 bases and J by 7 bases, with 16 bases between the two germline ends.

This chain uses TRBV4-1 with TRBJ2-5, with 7 bases that match TRBD2. Matching the DNA end better, TRBJ2-7 makes the J call doubtful. This CDR3 is built from 16 residues. The germline gives CDR1 MGHRA, CDR2 YSYEKL. CDR3 nucleotides: TGCGCCAGCAGCCCTCAGGTCCCTAGCGGATACTACGAGCAGTACTTC. Its protein is CASSPQVPSGYYEQYF.

The rearrangement uses TRBV7-2 and TRBJ1-1; 10 bases align to TRBD1. This CDR3 spans 15 amino acids. The germline V gene has CDR1 SGHTA and CDR2 FQGNSA. V trimming: 5 bases; J trimming: 4 bases; junction bases outside the gene matches: 7. CDR3 coding DNA: TGTGCCAGCAGCATTCGGGGACAGGGGCGCACTGAAGCTTTCTTT. Protein sequence: CASSIRGQGRTEAFF. The entire variable domain, with the rest obtained from reference TRBV7-2 and TRBJ1-1, is as follows: GAGVSQSPSNKVTEKGKDVELRCDPISGHTALYWYRQSLGQGLEFLIYFQGNSAPDKSGLPSDRFSAERTGGSVSTLTIQRTQQEDSAVYLCASSIRGQGRTEAFFGQGTRLTVV.

The chain recombines TRBV11-2 with TRBJ1-3; D ambiguous. Germline assignment: CDR1 SGHAT and CDR2 FQNNGV. The CDR3 covers 16 residues. V dropped 4 bases and J dropped 9 bases, with 22 bases sitting between them. The CDR3: CASSSSGGHMTRTIYF. CDR3 coding DNA: TGTGCCAGCAGCTCCAGCGGCGGCCATATGACTCGCACCATATATTTT.

This sequence joins TRBV4-1 and TRBJ1-1; D ambiguous. CDR1 is MGHRA and CDR2 is YSYEKL in the germline V gene. This CDR3 has 13 residues. With 5 bases removed from V and 7 bases from J, the gap between germline ends came to 14 bases. The CDR3: CASSTPGRVEAFF. In DNA form, the CDR3 reads TGCGCCAGCAGCACACCGGGAAGGGTTGAAGCTTTCTTT.

This clone was recorded only once. The V call is TRBV18, the J call TRBJ2-7; 12 bases match TRBD1. Looked up from germline, CDR1 is KGHSH and CDR2 is LQKENI. CDR3 length: 16 amino acids. Trimming took 4 bases from V and 2 from J; bases not matched to a gene: 6. CDR3 bases: TGTGCCAGCTCACGAGGGGACAGGGGGCTGACCTACGAGCAGTACTTC. Translating it yields CASSRGDRGLTYEQYF.

The J gene is TRBJ2-7, the V gene TRBV14, with D possibly being TRBD2 (5 bases). This CDR3 has 18 residues. Germline CDR1 SGHDN, CDR2 FVKESK. The germline V and J ends were trimmed by 5 bases and 1 base, with 24 bases remaining between them. The CDR3 reads CASSKALAGHLPSYEQYF. CDR3 DNA: TGTGCCAGCAGCAAGGCCCTCGCGGGCCACCTTCCTTCCTACGAGCAGTACTTC.

V gene TRBV5-5 combines with J gene TRBJ1-2; 9 positions match TRBD1. The J segment lost 4 bases and the V segment lost 4 bases, leaving 11 bases of the junction unmatched. CDR1 is SGHKS and CDR2 is YYEKEE in the germline V gene (reference sequence). This CDR3 region has 16 residues. The CDR3 DNA reads TGTGCCAGCAGCCCAACACCGGGACAGGGAACCTATGGCTACACCTTC. As protein: CASSPTPGQGTYGYTF.

The chain carries TRBV11-2 and TRBJ2-5; D gene ambiguous. This CDR3 spans 15 amino acids. Trimming pared 3 bases from V and 0 bases from J, leaving 11 bases between. Per the germline V gene, CDR1 is SGHAT and CDR2 is FQNNGV. In nucleotides, the CDR3 is TGTGCCAGCAGCTTCACCCGAGACTACCAAGAGACCCAGTACTTC. Its translation is CASSFTRDYQETQYF.

The V call is TRBV28, the J call TRBJ2-7; D may be TRBD2 (7 bases). Germline lookup yields CDR1 MDHEN and CDR2 SYDVKM. Deletions cut 6 bases from V and 4 bases from J, with 16 bases between. This CDR3 region has 14 residues. CDR3 region: CASRKQGGAYEQYF. CDR3 DNA: TGTGCCAGCAGAAAGCAAGGGGGGGCTTACGAGCAGTACTTC.

This clone was picked up one time. The rearrangement joins TRBV6-5 to TRBJ2-4, with 10 bases identical to TRBD2. Germline CDR1 is MNHEY and CDR2 is SVGAGI. CDR3 size: 14 residues. J was trimmed by 3 bases and V by 5 bases; bases with no gene match: 1. The CDR3 reads CASSRTSGKNIQYF. The CDR3 nucleotides read TGTGCCAGCAGTCGGACTAGCGGCAAAAACATTCAGTACTTC.

The gene calls are TRBV7-2 and TRBJ1-5; possibly TRBD1 for D (5 bases). There are 15 residues in the CDR3. Germline V CDR1 and CDR2: SGHTA, FQGNSA. The germline V and J ends were trimmed by 2 bases and 6 bases, with 14 bases remaining between them. CDR3: CASSLLGGEGQPQHF. The CDR3 bases are TGTGCCAGCAGCTTATTAGGAGGGGAGGGTCAGCCCCAGCATTTT. The variable domain in full, with the rest retrieved from reference TRBV7-2 and TRBJ1-5, is GAGVSQSPSNKVTEKGKDVELRCDPISGHTALYWYRQSLGQGLEFLIYFQGNSAPDKSGLPSDRFSAERTGGSVSTLTIQRTQQEDSAVYLCASSLLGGEGQPQHFGDGTRLSIL.